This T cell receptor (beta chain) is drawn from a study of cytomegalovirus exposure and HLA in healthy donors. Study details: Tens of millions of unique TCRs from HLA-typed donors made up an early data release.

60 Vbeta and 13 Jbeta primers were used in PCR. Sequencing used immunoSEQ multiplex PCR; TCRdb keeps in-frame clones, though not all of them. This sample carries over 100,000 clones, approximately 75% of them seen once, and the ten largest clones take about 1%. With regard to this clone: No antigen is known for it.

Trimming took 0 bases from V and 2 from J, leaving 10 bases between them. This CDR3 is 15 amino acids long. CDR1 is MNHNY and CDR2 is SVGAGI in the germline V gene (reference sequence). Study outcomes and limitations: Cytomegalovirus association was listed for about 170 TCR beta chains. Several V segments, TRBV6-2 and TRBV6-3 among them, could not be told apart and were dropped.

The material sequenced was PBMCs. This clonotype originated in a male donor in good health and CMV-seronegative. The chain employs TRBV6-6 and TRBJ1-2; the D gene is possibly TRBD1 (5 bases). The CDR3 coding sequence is TGTGCCAGCAGTTACTCGAAAGGGGTCAACTATGGCTACACCTTC. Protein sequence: CASSYSKGVNYGYTF.